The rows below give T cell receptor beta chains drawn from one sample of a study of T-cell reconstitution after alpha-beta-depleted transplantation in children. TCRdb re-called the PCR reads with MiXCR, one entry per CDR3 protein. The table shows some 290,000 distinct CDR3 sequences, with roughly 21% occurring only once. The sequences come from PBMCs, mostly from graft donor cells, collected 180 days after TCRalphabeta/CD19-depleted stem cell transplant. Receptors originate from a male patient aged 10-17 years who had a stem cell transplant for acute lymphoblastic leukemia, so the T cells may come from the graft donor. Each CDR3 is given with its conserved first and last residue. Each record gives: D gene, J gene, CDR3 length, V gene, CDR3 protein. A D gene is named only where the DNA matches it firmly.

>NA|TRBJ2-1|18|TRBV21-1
CASSNTGQPHRAYNEQFF
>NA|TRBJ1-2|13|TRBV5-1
CASSPIVPSGYTF
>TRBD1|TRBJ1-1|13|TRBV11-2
CASSLDRGPEAFF
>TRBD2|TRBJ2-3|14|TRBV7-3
CASSEGLGADTQYF
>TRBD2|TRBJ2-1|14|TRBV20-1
CSARGLAGVFEQFF
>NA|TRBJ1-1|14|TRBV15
CATSSETVYTEAFF
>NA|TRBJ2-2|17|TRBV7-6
CASSSPGRLLNTGELFF
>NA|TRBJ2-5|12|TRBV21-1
CASSNTRETQYF
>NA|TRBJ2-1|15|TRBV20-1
CSAPPSAARYNEQFF
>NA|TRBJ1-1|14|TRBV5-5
CASSLLGSATEAFF
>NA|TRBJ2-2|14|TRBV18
CASSSDRATGELFF
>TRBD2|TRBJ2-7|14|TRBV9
CASSPAGEGYEQYF
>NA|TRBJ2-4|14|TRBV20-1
CSARERTRGNIQYF
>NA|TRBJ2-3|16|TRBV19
CASSIDRRLSTDTQYF
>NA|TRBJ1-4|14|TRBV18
CASSQTGSNEKLFF
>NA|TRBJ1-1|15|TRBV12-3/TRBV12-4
CASSFRTPMNTEAFF
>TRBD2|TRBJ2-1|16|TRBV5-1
CASSPGLAGPYNEQFF
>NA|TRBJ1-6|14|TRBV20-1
CSARQGATGSPLHF
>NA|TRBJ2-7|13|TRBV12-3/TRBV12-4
CASSWTTSYEQYF
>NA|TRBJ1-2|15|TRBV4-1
CASSPPWEGIYGYTF
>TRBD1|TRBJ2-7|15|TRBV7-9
CASSLEAGGTYEQYF
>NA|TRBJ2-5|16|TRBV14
CASSSMLEVIPETQYF
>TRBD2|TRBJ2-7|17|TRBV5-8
CASSTYSGRKRYYEQYF
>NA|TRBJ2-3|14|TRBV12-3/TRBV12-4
CASSLGVNTDTQYF
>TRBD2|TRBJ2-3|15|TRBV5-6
CASSLPGGDTDTQYF
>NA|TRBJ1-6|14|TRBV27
CATREGGYHSPLHF
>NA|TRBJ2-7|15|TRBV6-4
CASSDTGGGIYEQYF
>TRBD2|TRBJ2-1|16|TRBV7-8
CASSQIAGGLNNEQFF
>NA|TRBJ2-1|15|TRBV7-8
CASSPIPDGYNEQFF
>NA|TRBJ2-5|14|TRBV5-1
CASSWGPTQETQYF
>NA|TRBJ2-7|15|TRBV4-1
CASSHATGPPYEQYF
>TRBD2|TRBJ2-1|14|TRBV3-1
CASRGLAEYNEQFF
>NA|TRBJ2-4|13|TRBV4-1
CASSQWAIDPPNF
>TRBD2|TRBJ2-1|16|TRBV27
CASSLILAGGYNEQFF
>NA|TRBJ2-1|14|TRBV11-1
CASSLRQGHNEQFF
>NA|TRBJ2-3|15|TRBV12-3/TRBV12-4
CASRATSLVTDTKYF
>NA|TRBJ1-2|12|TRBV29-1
CSVEQGLYGYTF
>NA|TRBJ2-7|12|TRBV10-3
CAISATVAEQYF
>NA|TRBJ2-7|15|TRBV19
CASSIWVRQAYEQYF
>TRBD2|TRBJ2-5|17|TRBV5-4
CASQGGPGLAVQETQYF